The clone carrying this T cell receptor (beta chain) was observed at least ten times. Unique molecular identifiers were used in preparing the TCRbeta library. TCRdb recomputed calls from the PCR reads with MiXCR, one row per CDR3 protein. The data show 700,000 to 950,000 distinct CDR3 sequences, roughly 16% seen once. Germline assignment: CDR1 SQVTM and CDR2 ANQGSEA. Deletions cut 4 bases from V and 2 bases from J, with 14 bases between. The CDR3 covers 15 residues. The data originate from a study of T-cell reconstitution after alpha-beta-depleted transplantation in children. This chain uses TRBV29-1 with TRBJ2-2; possible D gene TRBD2, 6 bases. This sequence originates from a male patient aged 10-17 years who had a stem cell transplant for acute lymphoblastic leukemia, so the T cells may come from the graft donor. The specimen was PBMCs, mostly from graft donor cells, collected 360 days after TCRalphabeta/CD19-depleted stem cell transplant. CDR3 residues: CSVASAKPNTGELFF. The CDR3, as DNA: TGCAGCGTTGCTAGCGCGAAACCTAACACCGGGGAGCTGTTTTTT.